The 30 T cell receptor beta chains presented below share a single source sample, sequenced in a study of blood T cell repertoires in COVID-19. Data came from immunoSEQ multiplex PCR; TCRdb stores just in-frame clones and leaves some out. This sample has tens of thousands of clones, with roughly 88% found just once. The specimen was peripheral blood. The receptors were sampled from a woman in her sixties or seventies with acute or convalescent COVID-19.

The chain recombines TRBV10-3 with TRBJ1-1; no clear D gene. The V gene lost 7 bases and the J gene lost 0 bases, with 18 bases spanning the gap. The germline gives CDR1 ENHRY, CDR2 SYGVKD. There are 16 residues in the CDR3. The CDR3 spells CAIMNPGGPMNTEAFF. The CDR3 nucleotides are TGTGCCATCATGAATCCGGGTGGCCCCATGAACACTGAAGCTTTCTTT.

V usage is TRBV3-1 (or the pseudogene TRBV3-2) and J usage is TRBJ1-1; D possibly corresponds to TRBD1 (5 bases). Germline CDR1 and CDR2: LGHDT and YNNKEL (reference sequence). V lost 3 bases and J lost 5, with 19 bases in between. CDR3 length equals 16 residues. As DNA, the CDR3 is TGTGCCAGCAGCCAGGTCCCCACGGGGGTAGGGACTGAAGCTTTCTTT. Encoded protein: CASSQVPTGVGTEAFF.

The chain recombines TRBV27 with TRBJ1-1; perhaps TRBD1 as D (5 bases). The germline CDR1 and CDR2 sequences are MNHEY and SMNVEV (reference sequence). Trimming stripped 6 bases from V and 0 bases from J, with 11 bases between. The CDR3 runs 14 residues. In DNA form, the CDR3 reads TGTGCCAGCAGCCCAGGGTTCCTGAACACTGAAGCTTTCTTT. Its translation is CASSPGFLNTEAFF.

The rearrangement links TRBV15 to TRBJ1-4; maybe TRBD1 (5 bases). V was cut by 4 bases and J by 3 bases, with 9 bases left in between. Germline assignment: CDR1 LNHNV and CDR2 YYDKDF (reference sequence). This CDR3 contains 14 residues. CDR3 DNA: TGTGCCACCAGCAAAGGGGCTGCTAATGAAAAACTGTTTTTT. This gives the protein CATSKGAANEKLFF.

V usage is TRBV7-8 and J usage is TRBJ2-2, with 8 bases matching TRBD2. Trimming cost V 3 bases and J 1 base; bases outside gene matches: 7. This CDR3 is 17 amino acids long. Germline V gene lookup returns CDR1 SGHVS and CDR2 FQNEAQ. CDR3 sequence (DNA): TGTGCCAGCAGCTTTGGTGTGACTAGCGAGAACACCGGGGAGCTGTTTTTT. This translates into CASSFGVTSENTGELFF.

The chain has TRBV30 and TRBJ2-3, with a possible D match to TRBD2 (6 bases). The V gene lost 0 bases and the J gene lost 2 bases, with 12 bases spanning the gap. The V gene's germline CDR1 is GTSNPN and CDR2 SVGIG (reference sequence). The CDR3 consists of 15 residues. The CDR3 region is CAWSVPSALTDTQYF. CDR3 in DNA: TGTGCCTGGAGTGTCCCTAGCGCGCTCACAGATACGCAGTATTTT.

To note about this clone: A read error may account for a junction end that differs from germline. The chain uses TRBV7-7 and TRBJ1-1; D ambiguous. Germline V lookup: CDR1 SSHAT, CDR2 FNYEAQ (reference sequence). This CDR3 spans 14 amino acids. CDR3: CASSPGLLDEEAFF. CDR3 DNA: TGTGCTAGCAGCCCCGGACTATTGGACGAGGAAGCTTTCTTT.

The chain carries TRBV7-3 and TRBJ1-1, with a possible D match to TRBD1 (6 bases). This CDR3 is 14 amino acids long. Germline V gives CDR1 SGHTA, CDR2 FQGTGA. Between the trimmed V and J ends, which lost 1 base and 4 bases, there was a span of 10 bases. CDR3 sequence reads: CASSLISGVTEAFF. The CDR3, as DNA: TGTGCCAGCAGCTTAATATCAGGGGTCACTGAAGCTTTCTTT.

The V gene is TRBV29-1, the J gene TRBJ2-2; no definite D call. Per the germline V gene, CDR1 is SQVTM and CDR2 is ANQGSEA. Trimming left V 3 bases short and J 0 bases short, with 5 bases between. The CDR3 runs to 13 residues. The CDR3 region has the DNA TGCAGCGTTGACAGGTCGAACACCGGGGAGCTGTTTTTT. Translated, it gives CSVDRSNTGELFF.

The chain couples TRBV5-1 to TRBJ2-1; D not certain. The V end lost 0 bases, the J end lost 4 bases, and 2 bases lay between the germline ends. CDR1 is SGHRS, CDR2 YFSETQ, per germline. The CDR3 runs 12 residues. Written as DNA, the CDR3 is TGCGCCAGCAGCTTGGTATACAATGAGCAGTTCTTC. Protein: CASSLVYNEQFF.

The V call is TRBV27, the J call TRBJ2-2; 8 bases are shared with TRBD1. V lost 6 bases and J lost 6; bases outside the gene matches: 3. This CDR3 is 13 amino acids long. Germline loops: CDR1 MNHEY, CDR2 SMNVEV (reference sequence). CDR3 DNA sequence: TGTGCCAGCAGGCGGACAGGGTCCGGGGAGCTGTTTTTT. This sequence encodes CASRRTGSGELFF.

The J gene is TRBJ2-5, the V gene TRBV7-9; possible D gene TRBD1, 6 bases. The CDR3 covers 16 residues. The V gene lost 3 bases and the J gene lost 1 base, with 15 bases spanning the gap. CDR1 and CDR2 from the germline V gene are SEHNR and FQNEAQ (reference sequence). The CDR3 nucleotides are TGTGCCAGCAGCTTGGACAGCCAAAAATCCCAAGAGACCCAGTACTTC. Its translation: CASSLDSQKSQETQYF.

This clone came up a few times. The CDR3 nucleotides read TGTGCCAGCAGCTTGGCCCAGGCATCGCCGACCTACGAGCAGTACTTC. Its protein is CASSLAQASPTYEQYF. This chain connects TRBV5-5 to TRBJ2-7, with D uncertain. Trimming shortened V by 0 bases and J by 2 bases, and 15 bases separated the two germline ends. Per the germline V gene, CDR1 is SGHKS and CDR2 is YYEKEE (reference sequence). The CDR3 extends over 16 amino acids.

The chain joins TRBV30 to TRBJ2-1, with unresolved D. Trimming stripped 4 bases from V and 3 bases from J, with 4 bases between. The length of the CDR3 is 11 residues. Germline lookup yields CDR1 GTSNPN and CDR2 SVGIG (reference sequence). For the CDR3, the DNA is TGTGCCTGGACTAGCTACAATGAGCAGTTCTTC. Translating it yields CAWTSYNEQFF.

This rearrangement joins TRBV7-8 to TRBJ1-5; no clear D. V lost 2 bases, J lost 5 bases, and 7 bases lay in between. CDR3 length: 13 residues. Germline lookup yields CDR1 SGHVS and CDR2 FQNEAQ. The CDR3 region is CASSLNGDQPQHF. Written as DNA, the CDR3 is TGTGCCAGCAGCTTAAACGGGGATCAGCCCCAGCATTTT.

V is TRBV6-5 and J is TRBJ2-7; D may be TRBD2 (6 bases). V gave up 6 bases and J gave up 5 bases, with 17 bases separating them. Germline values: CDR1 MNHEY, CDR2 SVGAGI. CDR3 size: 14 residues. The chain's CDR3 is CASRMGAGINEQYF. The CDR3 DNA sequence: TGTGCCAGCAGGATGGGTGCGGGGATCAACGAGCAGTACTTC.

V and J are TRBV29-1 and TRBJ1-2, with 9 bases identical to TRBD1. Trimming removed 6 bases from V and 3 bases from J; junction bases left unmatched: 5. The CDR3 is made up of 13 amino acids. Germline V gives CDR1 SQVTM, CDR2 ANQGSEA. The CDR3 DNA follows: TGCAGCGTCCCCCGGGACAGGGACTATGGCTACACCTTC. As protein: CSVPRDRDYGYTF. Supplemented by reference TRBV29-1 and TRBJ1-2, the full variable domain reads SAVISQKPSRDICQRGTSLTIQCQVDSQVTMMFWYRQQPGQSLTLIATANQGSEATYESGFVIDKFPISRPNLTFSTLTVSNMSPEDSSIYLCSVPRDRDYGYTFGSGTRLTVV.

This chain connects TRBV7-8 to TRBJ1-5, with D uncertain. The CDR3 is 13 residues long. Trimming removed 5 bases at V and 4 bases at J, with 9 bases between. Germline V lookup: CDR1 SGHVS, CDR2 FQNEAQ. The CDR3 sequence: CASSPDGNQPQHF. In DNA, the CDR3 is TGTGCCAGCAGCCCCGACGGGAATCAGCCCCAGCATTTT.

The gene calls are TRBV28 and TRBJ1-6; a possible D gene is TRBD1 (6 bases). The germline gives CDR1 MDHEN, CDR2 SYDVKM. V lost 7 bases, J lost 5 bases, and 12 bases lay in between. This CDR3 has 14 residues. CDR3 sequence reads: CASNNRVNNSPLHF. The CDR3 DNA follows: TGTGCCAGCAACAACAGGGTCAATAATTCACCCCTCCACTTT.

The sample holds a few counts of this clone. Sequence at one end of the junction differs from germline and may be a read error. The chain links TRBV19 to TRBJ1-5; D gene unclear. From germline, CDR1 is LNHDA and CDR2 SQIVND (reference sequence). The CDR3 runs to 13 residues. CDR3 loop: CASREDINRPQHF. CDR3 in DNA: TGTGCCAGTAGGGAGGATATTAATCGGCCCCAGCATTTT. Complete variable domain (other parts from reference TRBV19 and TRBJ1-5): DGGITQSPKYLFRKEGQNVTLSCEQNLNHDAMYWYRQDPGQGLRLIYYSQIVNDFQKGDIAEGYSVSREKKESFPLTVTSAQKNPTAFYLCASREDINRPQHFGDGTRLSIL.

The J gene is TRBJ1-2, the V gene TRBV3-1 (or the pseudogene TRBV3-2), with a tentative D call TRBD1 (6 bases). Germline V gene data show CDR1 as LGHDT and CDR2 as YNNKEL (reference sequence). There are 13 residues in the CDR3. Trimming removed 5 bases at V and 2 bases at J, with 9 bases between. The CDR3 DNA sequence: TGTGCCAGCAGCTCGACAGGAAACTATGGCTACACCTTC. It is translated as CASSSTGNYGYTF.

This rearrangement joins TRBV28 to TRBJ1-4; D perhaps matches TRBD1 (5 bases). Trimming cost V 6 bases and J 3 bases, with 14 bases left between them. The length of the CDR3 is 15 residues. Looked up from germline, CDR1 is MDHEN and CDR2 is SYDVKM. The CDR3 nucleotides are TGTGCCAGCAGCGCGCCCGGGGGGTCTAATGAAAAACTGTTTTTT. This translates into CASSAPGGSNEKLFF.

The gene calls are TRBV2 and TRBJ1-5; D is possibly TRBD1 (5 bases). The CDR3 extends over 14 amino acids. Germline-derived CDR1 and CDR2 are SNHLY and FYNNEI. The germline V and J ends were trimmed by 5 bases and 4 bases, with 12 bases remaining between them. The chain's CDR3 is CASSSGTSNQPQHF. The CDR3 bases are TGTGCCAGCAGTTCCGGGACTTCGAATCAGCCCCAGCATTTT.

As DNA, the CDR3 is TGTGCCAGCAGCTTAGAGGGACAGGCCAATGAGCAGTTCTTC. Translation: CASSLEGQANEQFF. This chain connects TRBV7-2 to TRBJ2-1, with TRBD1 matching over 8 bases. The germline V gene has CDR1 SGHTA and CDR2 FQGNSA. V dropped 1 base and J dropped 6; count of bases not matched to a gene: 2. The CDR3 loop spans 14 amino acids.

The chain links TRBV29-1 to TRBJ2-1; weak D call: TRBD2 (5 bases). V was trimmed by 6 bases and J by 0 bases, leaving 15 bases between them. The CDR3 is 15 amino acids. Per germline, CDR1 SQVTM and CDR2 ANQGSEA. The CDR3 protein is CSVLFVRVSYNEQFF. The CDR3 DNA is TGCAGCGTCTTATTTGTGAGGGTCTCCTACAATGAGCAGTTCTTC.

J is TRBJ1-1 and V is TRBV28; D might be TRBD1 (5 bases). Germline-derived CDR1 and CDR2 are MDHEN and SYDVKM. The V end lost 7 bases, the J end lost 7 bases, and 10 bases lay between the germline ends. This CDR3 has 11 residues. The CDR3 region is CASTSGYEAFF. The CDR3 coding sequence is TGTGCCAGCACCTCAGGGTATGAAGCTTTCTTT. Full variable domain (remainder filled in from reference TRBV28 and TRBJ1-1): DVKVTQSSRYLVKRTGEKVFLECVQDMDHENMFWYRQDPGLGLRLIYFSYDVKMKEKGDIPEGYSVSREKKERFSLILESASTNQTSMYLCASTSGYEAFFGQGTRLTVV.

V is TRBV19 and J is TRBJ1-5; D remains unclear. CDR1 is LNHDA, CDR2 SQIVND, per germline (reference sequence). V lost 5 bases and J lost 6, with 20 bases in between. The CDR3 loop spans 16 amino acids. The CDR3: CASSPGLTIEGQPQHF. The CDR3 DNA sequence: TGTGCCAGTAGTCCGGGGTTGACAATTGAAGGTCAGCCCCAGCATTTT.

The count of this clone is one. This chain's CDR3 is CASSEIIRQGDTQYF. Here the CDR3 DNA reads TGTGCCAGCAGTGAAATAATAAGACAGGGGGATACGCAGTATTTT. This chain joins TRBV2 and TRBJ2-3; 8 positions agree with TRBD1. Germline lookup yields CDR1 SNHLY and CDR2 FYNNEI. The CDR3 spans 15 residues. V lost 2 bases to trimming and J lost 6 bases; unmatched junction nucleotides: 7.

This chain uses TRBV27 with TRBJ1-1; D gene unclear. The V end lost 0 bases, the J end lost 5 bases, and 7 bases lay between the germline ends. CDR1 and CDR2 (germline): MNHEY, SMNVEV (reference sequence). This CDR3 is 13 amino acids long. DNA for the CDR3: TGTGCCAGCAGTTTATCCCGGGGTACTGAAGCTTTCTTT. Protein sequence: CASSLSRGTEAFF.

The rearrangement joins TRBV7-2 to TRBJ1-1, with TRBD1 identical over 8 bases. The trim removed 5 bases at V and 2 bases at J, leaving 4 bases unmatched. The CDR3 is 14 amino acids. Germline loops: CDR1 SGHTA, CDR2 FQGNSA. The CDR3 is CASSTDRVNTEAFF. The CDR3 region has the DNA TGTGCCAGCAGCACGGACAGGGTCAACACTGAAGCTTTCTTT. Supplemented by reference TRBV7-2 and TRBJ1-1, the full variable domain reads GAGVSQSPSNKVTEKGKDVELRCDPISGHTALYWYRQSLGQGLEFLIYFQGNSAPDKSGLPSDRFSAERTGGSVSTLTIQRTQQEDSAVYLCASSTDRVNTEAFFGQGTRLTVV.